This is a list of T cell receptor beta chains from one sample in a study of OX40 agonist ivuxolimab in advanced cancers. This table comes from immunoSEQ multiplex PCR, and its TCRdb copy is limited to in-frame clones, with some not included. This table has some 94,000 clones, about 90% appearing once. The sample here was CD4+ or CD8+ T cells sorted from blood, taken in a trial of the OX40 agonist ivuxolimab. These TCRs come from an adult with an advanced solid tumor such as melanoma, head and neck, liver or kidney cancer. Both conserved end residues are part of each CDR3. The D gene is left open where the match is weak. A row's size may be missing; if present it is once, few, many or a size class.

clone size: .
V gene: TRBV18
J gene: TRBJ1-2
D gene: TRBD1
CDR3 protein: CASSITGDGYTF
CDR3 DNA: TGTGCCAGCTCAATCACAGGGGATGGCTACACCTTC

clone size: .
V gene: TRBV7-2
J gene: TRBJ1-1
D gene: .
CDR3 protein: CASSLQGHSNTEAFF
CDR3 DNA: TGTGCCAGCAGCTTACAGGGGCACTCGAACACTGAAGCTTTCTTT

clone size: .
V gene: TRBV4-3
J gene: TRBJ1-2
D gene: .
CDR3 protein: CASSQGRSGYTF
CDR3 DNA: TGCGCCAGCAGCCAAGGCAGGTCTGGCTACACCTTC

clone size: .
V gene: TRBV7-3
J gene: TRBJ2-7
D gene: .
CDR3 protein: CASSLVRYEQYF
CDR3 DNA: TGTGCCAGCAGCTTAGTGCGGTACGAGCAGTACTTC

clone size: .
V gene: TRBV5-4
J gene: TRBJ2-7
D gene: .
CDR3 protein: CASSSAGVEDEQYF
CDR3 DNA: TGTGCCAGCAGCTCCGCCGGGGTGGAGGACGAGCAGTACTTC

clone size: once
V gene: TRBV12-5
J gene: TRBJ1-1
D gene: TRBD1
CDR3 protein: CASGSLGQGANMNTEAFF
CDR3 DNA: TGTGCTAGTGGTTCGTTGGGGCAGGGGGCGAACATGAACACTGAAGCTTTCTTT

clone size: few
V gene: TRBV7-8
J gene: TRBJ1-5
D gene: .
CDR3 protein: CASSLVGGLNQPQHF
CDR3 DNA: TGTGCCAGCAGCTTAGTTGGGGGACTCAATCAGCCCCAGCATTTT

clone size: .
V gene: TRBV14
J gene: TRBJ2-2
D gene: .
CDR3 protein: CASSRLDAGTGELFF
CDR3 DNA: TGTGCCAGCAGCCGCCTCGACGCAGGGACCGGGGAGCTGTTTTTT

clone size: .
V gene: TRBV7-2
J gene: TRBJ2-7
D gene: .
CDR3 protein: CASSLGQQTGEQYF
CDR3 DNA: TGTGCCAGCAGCTTAGGCCAACAGACAGGCGAGCAGTACTTC

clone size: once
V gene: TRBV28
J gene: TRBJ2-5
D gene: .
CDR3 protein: CASSPRGADVQETQYF
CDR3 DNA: TGTGCCAGCAGTCCCAGGGGCGCAGATGTCCAAGAGACCCAGTACTTC

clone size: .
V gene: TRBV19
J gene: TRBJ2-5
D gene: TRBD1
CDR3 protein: CASSIDRGQGKVQETQYF
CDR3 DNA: TGTGCCAGTAGTATAGATCGAGGACAGGGAAAAGTCCAAGAGACCCAGTACTTC

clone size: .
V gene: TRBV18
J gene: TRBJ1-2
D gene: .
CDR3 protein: CASSPPPSGGSGYGYTF
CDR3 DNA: TGTGCCAGCTCACCACCGCCGAGCGGAGGGAGTGGATATGGCTACACCTTC

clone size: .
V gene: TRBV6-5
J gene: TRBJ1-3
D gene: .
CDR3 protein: CASSYSRPSSGNTIYF
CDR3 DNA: TGTGCCAGCAGTTACTCGCGGCCGAGCTCTGGAAACACCATATATTTT

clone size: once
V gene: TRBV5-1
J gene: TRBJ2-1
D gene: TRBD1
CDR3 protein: CASSGTGGFSSNEQFF
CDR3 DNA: TGCGCCAGCAGCGGTACAGGGGGCTTCTCTAGCAATGAGCAGTTCTTC

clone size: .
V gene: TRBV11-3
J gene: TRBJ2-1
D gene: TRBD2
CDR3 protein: CASSLDAWGQGAGVIVEQFF
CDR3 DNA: TGTGCCAGCAGCTTAGACGCATGGGGGCAAGGAGCGGGAGTAATCGTTGAGCAGTTCTTC

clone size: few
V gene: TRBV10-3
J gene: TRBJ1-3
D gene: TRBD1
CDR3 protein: CAIRPGQGVSGNTIYF
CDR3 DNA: TGTGCCATCAGACCGGGACAGGGGGTCTCTGGAAACACCATATATTTT

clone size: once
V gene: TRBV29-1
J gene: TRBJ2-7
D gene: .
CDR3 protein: CSVETQGSLSYEQYF
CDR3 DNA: TGCAGCGTTGAAACGCAGGGCAGCCTCTCCTACGAGCAGTACTTC

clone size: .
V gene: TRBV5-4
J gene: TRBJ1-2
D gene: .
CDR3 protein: CASSLDYWTQSNYGYTF
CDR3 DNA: TGTGCCAGCAGCTTGGATTATTGGACACAATCAAATTATGGCTACACCTTC

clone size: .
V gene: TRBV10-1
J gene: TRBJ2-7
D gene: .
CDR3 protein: CASSENRTAPTKQYF
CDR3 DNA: TGCGCCAGCAGTGAGAACCGAACAGCCCCTACGAAGCAGTACTTC

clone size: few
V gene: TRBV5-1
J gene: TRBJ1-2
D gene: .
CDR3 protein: CASSGLGYGYTF
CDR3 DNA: TGCGCCAGCAGCGGACTGGGCTATGGCTACACCTTC

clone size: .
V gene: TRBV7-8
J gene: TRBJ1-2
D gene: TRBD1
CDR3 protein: CASSTTGGLGDYGYTF
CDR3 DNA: TGTGCCAGCAGCACAACAGGGGGCCTAGGAGACTATGGCTACACCTTC

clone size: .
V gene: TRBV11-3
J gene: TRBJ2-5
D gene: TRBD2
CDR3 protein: CASSGQGLAGTETQYF
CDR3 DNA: TGTGCCAGCAGCGGACAGGGACTAGCGGGAACGGAGACCCAGTACTTC

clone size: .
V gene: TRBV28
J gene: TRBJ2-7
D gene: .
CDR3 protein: CASRSARRTVSYEQYF
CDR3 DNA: TGTGCCAGCAGATCCGCCCGCCGGACAGTCTCCTACGAGCAGTACTTC

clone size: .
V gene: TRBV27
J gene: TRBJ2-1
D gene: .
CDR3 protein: CASSSSTVYYNEQFF
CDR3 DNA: TGTGCCAGCAGTTCCTCGACGGTCTACTACAATGAGCAGTTCTTC

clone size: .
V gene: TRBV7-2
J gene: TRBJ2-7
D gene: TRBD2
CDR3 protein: CASSLEAGGFDEQYF
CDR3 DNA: TGTGCCAGCAGCTTAGAGGCGGGAGGGTTCGACGAGCAGTACTTC

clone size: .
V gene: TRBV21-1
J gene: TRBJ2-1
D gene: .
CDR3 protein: CASSKAPAGEYNEQFF
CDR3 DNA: TGTGCCAGCAGCAAAGCACCAGCGGGAGAATACAATGAGCAGTTCTTC